The rows below give T cell receptor beta chains drawn from one sample of a study of cytomegalovirus exposure and HLA in healthy donors. Generated by immunoSEQ multiplex PCR, the TCRdb table keeps only in-frame clones and is missing some. The sample has 96,000 or so clones; about four fifths are singletons. The sequencing input was PBMCs. The receptors were gathered from a female donor in good health and CMV-seropositive. The CDR3 runs from the conserved cysteine through the conserved F or W. The D gene is left open where the match is weak. Part of the rows lack a size; the others show once, few, many or a class for expanded clones.

d_call: TRBD1; v_call: TRBV7-9; j_call: TRBJ1-5; clone_size: many; cdr3_aa: CASSLTGDHQPQHF; cdr3_nt: TGTGCCAGCAGCTTGACAGGGGACCATCAGCCCCAGCATTTT
d_call: -; v_call: TRBV19; j_call: TRBJ1-1; clone_size: -; cdr3_aa: CARADGENTEAFF; cdr3_nt: TGTGCCAGGGCGGACGGGGAGAACACTGAAGCTTTCTTT
d_call: TRBD1; v_call: TRBV2; j_call: TRBJ1-5; clone_size: -; cdr3_aa: CASRSGQGFEPQHF; cdr3_nt: TGTGCCAGCAGGAGTGGACAGGGTTTTGAGCCCCAGCATTTT
d_call: -; v_call: TRBV2; j_call: TRBJ1-1; clone_size: -; cdr3_aa: CASSVIRAVSEAFF; cdr3_nt: TGTGCCAGCAGTGTTATCAGGGCAGTCTCTGAAGCTTTCTTT
d_call: TRBD2; v_call: TRBV30; j_call: TRBJ2-7; clone_size: -; cdr3_aa: CAWSETSGSYEQYF; cdr3_nt: TGTGCCTGGAGTGAGACTAGCGGATCTTACGAGCAGTACTTC
d_call: -; v_call: TRBV9; j_call: TRBJ2-1; clone_size: -; cdr3_aa: CASSYQGGLYNEQFF; cdr3_nt: TGTGCCAGCAGCTACCAGGGTGGACTATACAATGAGCAGTTCTTC
d_call: -; v_call: TRBV7-9; j_call: TRBJ2-1; clone_size: -; cdr3_aa: CASSFTSSYNEQFF; cdr3_nt: TGTGCCAGCAGCTTTACTAGTTCCTACAATGAGCAGTTCTTC
d_call: -; v_call: TRBV5-4; j_call: TRBJ1-1; clone_size: -; cdr3_aa: CASSLRGRGSEAFF; cdr3_nt: TGTGCCAGCAGCCTCCGAGGCAGGGGCTCTGAAGCTTTCTTT
d_call: TRBD2; v_call: TRBV7-2; j_call: TRBJ2-2; clone_size: -; cdr3_aa: CASSEAGPGTGELFF; cdr3_nt: TGTGCCAGCAGCGAAGCGGGGCCGGGGACCGGGGAGCTGTTTTTT
d_call: -; v_call: TRBV13; j_call: TRBJ1-1; clone_size: -; cdr3_aa: CASSLGPGVGTEAFF; cdr3_nt: TGTGCCAGCAGCTTAGGGCCAGGGGTAGGCACTGAAGCTTTCTTT
d_call: TRBD1; v_call: TRBV29-1; j_call: TRBJ1-1; clone_size: -; cdr3_aa: CSVRTGRLEAFF; cdr3_nt: TGCAGCGTACGGACAGGGCGGTTAGAAGCTTTCTTT
d_call: -; v_call: TRBV7-8; j_call: TRBJ2-7; clone_size: once; cdr3_aa: CASSLYRLQGYEQYF; cdr3_nt: TGTGCCAGCAGCTTATACAGGCTACAAGGCTACGAGCAGTACTTC
d_call: -; v_call: TRBV15; j_call: TRBJ1-2; clone_size: -; cdr3_aa: CATSSRGRASGYTF; cdr3_nt: TGTGCCACCAGCAGTAGAGGAAGAGCTAGTGGCTACACCTTC
d_call: TRBD1; v_call: TRBV7-8; j_call: TRBJ2-7; clone_size: -; cdr3_aa: CASSFRTGRDYEQYF; cdr3_nt: TGTGCCAGCAGCTTCCGGACAGGGCGGGACTACGAGCAGTACTTC
d_call: TRBD1; v_call: TRBV7-9; j_call: TRBJ2-1; clone_size: -; cdr3_aa: CASSPYRGLPEQFF; cdr3_nt: TGTGCCAGCAGCCCCTACAGGGGGCTACCTGAGCAGTTCTTC
d_call: -; v_call: TRBV18; j_call: TRBJ2-1; clone_size: -; cdr3_aa: CASSSPDWDSYNEQFF; cdr3_nt: TGTGCCAGCTCATCCCCGGACTGGGACTCCTACAATGAGCAGTTCTTC
d_call: TRBD2; v_call: TRBV6-6; j_call: TRBJ2-3; clone_size: -; cdr3_aa: CASAKGVGGYTDTQYF; cdr3_nt: TGTGCCAGCGCCAAAGGGGTCGGGGGGTACACAGATACGCAGTATTTT
d_call: -; v_call: TRBV29-1; j_call: TRBJ2-7; clone_size: -; cdr3_aa: CSVFTGSSGEQYF; cdr3_nt: TGCAGCGTTTTCACAGGTTCCTCAGGGGAGCAGTACTTC
d_call: TRBD1; v_call: TRBV6-6; j_call: TRBJ1-1; clone_size: few; cdr3_aa: CASSGQGTTEAFF; cdr3_nt: TGTGCCAGCAGTGGACAGGGGACCACTGAAGCTTTCTTT
d_call: TRBD1; v_call: TRBV27; j_call: TRBJ1-4; clone_size: -; cdr3_aa: CASSGTGINEKLFF; cdr3_nt: TGTGCCAGCAGTGGGACAGGTATTAATGAAAAACTGTTTTTT
d_call: -; v_call: TRBV25-1; j_call: TRBJ2-3; clone_size: -; cdr3_aa: CASSEPQGFTDTQYF; cdr3_nt: TGTGCCAGCAGTGAGCCACAGGGATTCACAGATACGCAGTATTTT
d_call: -; v_call: TRBV6-1; j_call: TRBJ2-1; clone_size: -; cdr3_aa: CASTERGEGDEQFF; cdr3_nt: TGTGCCAGCACCGAAAGGGGCGAAGGCGATGAGCAGTTCTTC
d_call: TRBD1; v_call: TRBV7-9; j_call: TRBJ2-5; clone_size: -; cdr3_aa: CASSLWGQRETQYF; cdr3_nt: TGTGCCAGCAGCTTATGGGGACAGAGGGAGACCCAGTACTTC
d_call: TRBD2; v_call: TRBV11-2; j_call: TRBJ2-3; clone_size: -; cdr3_aa: CASSLDRGGVVEDTQYF; cdr3_nt: TGTGCCAGCAGCTTAGATAGGGGAGGGGTGGTGGAAGATACGCAGTATTTT
d_call: -; v_call: TRBV4-1; j_call: TRBJ2-7; clone_size: -; cdr3_aa: CASSGPRGVRTYEQYF; cdr3_nt: TGCGCCAGCAGCGGGCCCCGGGGAGTCCGAACCTACGAGCAGTACTTC
d_call: TRBD1; v_call: TRBV30; j_call: TRBJ1-5; clone_size: -; cdr3_aa: CAWSRGQVNQPQHF; cdr3_nt: TGTGCCTGGTCTCGGGGACAGGTGAATCAGCCCCAGCATTTT
d_call: TRBD2; v_call: TRBV30; j_call: TRBJ2-2; clone_size: -; cdr3_aa: CAWSRGRVAGNTGELFF; cdr3_nt: TGTGCCTGGAGTAGGGGCCGGGTAGCGGGGAACACCGGGGAGCTGTTTTTT
d_call: TRBD2; v_call: TRBV2; j_call: TRBJ2-2; clone_size: -; cdr3_aa: CASSELGGGSTGELFF; cdr3_nt: TGTGCCAGCAGTGAATTGGGCGGGGGGTCCACCGGGGAGCTGTTTTTT
d_call: -; v_call: TRBV6-5; j_call: TRBJ1-3; clone_size: -; cdr3_aa: CASSSRRSSGNTIYF; cdr3_nt: TGTGCCAGCAGCAGCAGAAGGAGTTCCGGAAACACCATATATTTT
d_call: -; v_call: TRBV2; j_call: TRBJ1-1; clone_size: -; cdr3_aa: CASSMGGSQGAEAFF; cdr3_nt: TGTGCCAGCAGTATGGGGGGATCCCAAGGAGCTGAAGCTTTCTTT
d_call: TRBD1; v_call: TRBV9; j_call: TRBJ2-1; clone_size: -; cdr3_aa: CASSGRGNEQFF; cdr3_nt: TGTGCCAGCAGCGGCAGGGGGAATGAGCAGTTCTTC
d_call: TRBD2; v_call: TRBV7-8; j_call: TRBJ2-3; clone_size: -; cdr3_aa: CASSPRLAGNPDTQYF; cdr3_nt: TGTGCCAGCAGCCCCAGACTAGCGGGAAACCCAGATACGCAGTATTTT
d_call: TRBD1; v_call: TRBV7-9; j_call: TRBJ1-1; clone_size: -; cdr3_aa: CASSFRREIQGQVAFF; cdr3_nt: TGTGCCAGCAGCTTCCGGAGGGAAATACAGGGGCAGGTAGCTTTCTTT
d_call: TRBD1; v_call: TRBV30; j_call: TRBJ1-1; clone_size: few; cdr3_aa: CAWSNRQGNTEAFF; cdr3_nt: TGTGCCTGGAGCAACAGACAGGGGAACACTGAAGCTTTCTTT
d_call: TRBD2; v_call: TRBV4-1; j_call: TRBJ2-3; clone_size: -; cdr3_aa: CASSSGLAGGDTQYF; cdr3_nt: TGCGCCAGCAGCTCGGGACTAGCGGGCGGGGATACGCAGTATTTT
d_call: -; v_call: TRBV5-6; j_call: TRBJ1-2; clone_size: few; cdr3_aa: CASSLANSYGYTF; cdr3_nt: TGTGCCAGCAGCTTGGCCAATAGCTATGGCTACACCTTC
d_call: -; v_call: TRBV6-1; j_call: TRBJ2-1; clone_size: few; cdr3_aa: CASSGRVGLDNEQFF; cdr3_nt: TGTGCCAGCAGTGGTCGGGTGGGACTCGACAATGAGCAGTTCTTC
d_call: -; v_call: TRBV2; j_call: TRBJ2-7; clone_size: -; cdr3_aa: CASSDLSGEQYF; cdr3_nt: TGTGCCAGCAGTGACCTCTCGGGGGAGCAGTACTTC
d_call: TRBD1; v_call: TRBV6-1; j_call: TRBJ1-2; clone_size: few; cdr3_aa: CASSARRGQGTEGYTF; cdr3_nt: TGTGCCAGCAGTGCCCGCCGGGGACAGGGGACCGAGGGCTACACCTTC
d_call: TRBD2; v_call: TRBV11-2; j_call: TRBJ2-7; clone_size: few; cdr3_aa: CASSPRAGTAYEQYF; cdr3_nt: TGTGCCAGCAGCCCTCGAGCGGGAACGGCCTACGAGCAGTACTTC
d_call: -; v_call: TRBV9; j_call: TRBJ1-2; clone_size: once; cdr3_aa: CASSAEGRRNYGYTF; cdr3_nt: TGTGCCAGCAGCGCGGAAGGCCGGAGGAACTATGGCTACACCTTC
d_call: -; v_call: TRBV28; j_call: TRBJ1-6; clone_size: -; cdr3_aa: CAAGEVGNESPLHF; cdr3_nt: TGTGCTGCCGGGGAGGTTGGTAACGAGTCACCCCTCCACTTT
d_call: -; v_call: TRBV30; j_call: TRBJ1-1; clone_size: -; cdr3_aa: CAWGRGGMDTEAFF; cdr3_nt: TGTGCCTGGGGGCGGGGGGGAATGGACACTGAAGCTTTCTTT
d_call: -; v_call: TRBV30; j_call: TRBJ2-7; clone_size: -; cdr3_aa: CAWSVFREQYF; cdr3_nt: TGTGCCTGGAGTGTTTTTCGCGAGCAGTACTTC
d_call: TRBD2; v_call: TRBV29-1; j_call: TRBJ2-1; clone_size: -; cdr3_aa: CSVEATSGRSGNEQFF; cdr3_nt: TGCAGCGTTGAGGCGACTAGCGGGAGATCAGGGAATGAGCAGTTCTTC
d_call: TRBD1; v_call: TRBV30; j_call: TRBJ1-4; clone_size: -; cdr3_aa: CAWSRGTGEEKLFF; cdr3_nt: TGTGCCTGGAGTAGGGGGACAGGAGAGGAAAAACTGTTTTTT
d_call: TRBD1; v_call: TRBV10-2; j_call: TRBJ1-6; clone_size: -; cdr3_aa: CASSESRGQGGNSPLHF; cdr3_nt: TGCGCCAGCAGTGAGTCGAGGGGACAGGGAGGAAATTCACCCCTCCACTTT